The source of this T cell receptor beta chain is a study of identical twins. CDR3 length: 15 amino acids. Germline-derived CDR1 and CDR2 are SGDLS and YYNGEE. Trimming cost V 2 bases and J 2 bases, with 12 bases left between them. TCRdb called the 5' RACE reads again in MiXCR, with one record for every CDR3 protein. The table shows a few hundred thousand distinct CDR3 sequences, with just under 10% occurring only once. The data were also submitted as part of a second study, on yellow fever vaccine responses in identical twins.

The source is a woman between 18 and 29 years old in good health. Sequenced sample: PBMCs. The chain carries TRBV9 and TRBJ2-3, with a possible D match to TRBD1 (6 bases). CDR3 region: CASSVLGTNTDTQYF. DNA for the CDR3: TGTGCCAGCAGCGTGCTAGGGACAAACACAGATACGCAGTATTTT.